This TCR beta chain was captured by sequencing in a study of blood T cells in healthy people across ages. Study-wide results and caveats: Observed TCR beta diversity showed a strong correlation with the percentage of naive T cells as measured by flow cytometry. PBMCs went unsorted, and a conclusive naive versus antigen-experienced comparison was therefore prevented.

Together with a sample-barcoded 5' primer, a J-beta primer mix was included in a second PCR lasting roughly 6 to 12 cycles. Researchers report that a template-switch adaptor with 12 random nucleotides tagged each cDNA molecule. TCRdb reprocessed the 5' RACE reads with MiXCR, giving one entry per CDR3 protein. Among approximately 810,000 distinct CDR3 sequences listed, about 34% were seen once. Worth noting for this clonotype: Antigen: not known.

The V end lost 6 bases, the J end lost 0 bases, and 11 bases lay between the germline ends. This CDR3 is 14 amino acids long. Germline V CDR1 and CDR2: MNHEY, SVGEGT. The chain is built from TRBV6-2 or TRBV6-3 and TRBJ1-2; no definite D call. The specimen was blood. This receptor was identified in a man between 18 and 29 years old in good health. The DNA of the CDR3 is TGTGCCAGCAGAGATAACGCGGCTAACTATGGCTACACCTTC. Protein sequence: CASRDNAANYGYTF.